This TCR beta chain is drawn from a study of blood T cell repertoires in COVID-19. Unmatched junction bases numbered 6, after V lost 4 bases and J lost 5 bases. The CDR3 covers 14 residues. Germline assignment: CDR1 LGHDT and CDR2 YNNKEL (reference sequence). Measured with immunoSEQ multiplex PCR; TCRdb has only the in-frame clones, and not every one. There are 230,000 or so clones in the sample; 80% to 85% occur only once, and around 3.5% lies in the top ten. The chain recombines TRBV3-1 (or the pseudogene TRBV3-2) with TRBJ2-5, with TRBD2 matching 8 bases. This receptor was obtained from a man in his forties or fifties who had recovered from COVID-19. Specimen: PBMCs or T cells enriched from blood (not recorded which). CDR3 sequence (DNA): TGTGCCAGCAGCCCAGCGGGGGTGGGGGAGACCCAGTACTTC. Protein product: CASSPAGVGETQYF.